The rows below give T cell receptor beta chains drawn from one sample of a study of beta chain features in type 1 diabetes. Assay: immunoSEQ multiplex PCR; the TCRdb copy retains only in-frame clones and omits some. In the table there are more than 250,000 clones, around 25% of which are singletons. Sequences were obtained from naive CD4+ T cells from blood. These receptors were collected from a woman under 40 with type 1 diabetes. Both conserved end residues are part of each CDR3. Fields, in order: clone size, J gene, V gene, D gene, CDR3 protein, CDR3 DNA. D genes are given only for firm matches. Clone size is stated in some rows and not others, as once, few, many or a class when expanded.

clone_size: .; j_call: TRBJ1-1; v_call: TRBV23-1; d_call: TRBD1; cdr3_aa: CASIKGQTEAFF; cdr3_nt: TGCGCCAGCATCAAGGGACAGACGGAAGCTTTCTTT
clone_size: few; j_call: TRBJ2-1; v_call: TRBV27; d_call: TRBD2; cdr3_aa: CASSSRIAGGRNEQFF; cdr3_nt: TGTGCCAGCAGTTCTAGAATAGCGGGAGGGCGAAATGAGCAGTTCTTC
clone_size: .; j_call: TRBJ2-5; v_call: TRBV9; d_call: .; cdr3_aa: CASSIHGRETQYF; cdr3_nt: TGTGCCAGCAGCATCCACGGGAGAGAGACCCAGTACTTC
clone_size: .; j_call: TRBJ1-1; v_call: TRBV30; d_call: .; cdr3_aa: CAWSGPSADTEAFF; cdr3_nt: TGTGCCTGGAGTGGTCCCAGTGCGGACACTGAAGCTTTCTTT
clone_size: few; j_call: TRBJ1-5; v_call: TRBV30; d_call: TRBD1; cdr3_aa: CAWAGGHNSNQPQHF; cdr3_nt: TGTGCCTGGGCAGGGGGGCATAATAGCAATCAGCCCCAGCATTTT
clone_size: few; j_call: TRBJ2-1; v_call: TRBV4-1; d_call: .; cdr3_aa: CASSQVLSSYNEQFF; cdr3_nt: TGCGCCAGCAGCCAGGTCCTTAGCTCCTACAATGAGCAGTTCTTC
clone_size: few; j_call: TRBJ2-1; v_call: TRBV30; d_call: .; cdr3_aa: CAWSVANGNEQFF; cdr3_nt: TGTGCCTGGAGTGTAGCCAACGGCAATGAGCAGTTCTTC
clone_size: .; j_call: TRBJ2-5; v_call: TRBV28; d_call: .; cdr3_aa: CASSPLSPGLETQYF; cdr3_nt: TGTGCCAGCAGCCCACTCAGCCCGGGACTAGAGACCCAGTACTTC
clone_size: .; j_call: TRBJ1-2; v_call: TRBV5-1; d_call: .; cdr3_aa: CASSVDRNYGYTF; cdr3_nt: TGCGCCAGCAGCGTGGACAGAAACTATGGCTACACCTTC
clone_size: .; j_call: TRBJ2-5; v_call: TRBV6-6; d_call: .; cdr3_aa: CASRRNGREETQYF; cdr3_nt: TGTGCCAGCAGAAGGAATGGCAGGGAAGAAACCCAGTACTTC
clone_size: few; j_call: TRBJ1-4; v_call: TRBV4-2; d_call: .; cdr3_aa: CASSRSTGATNEKLFF; cdr3_nt: TGTGCCAGCAGCCGATCGACAGGAGCAACTAATGAAAAACTGTTTTTT
clone_size: few; j_call: TRBJ2-1; v_call: TRBV28; d_call: TRBD1; cdr3_aa: CASSSGTGSYNEQFF; cdr3_nt: TGTGCCAGCAGTTCGGGGACAGGGTCTTACAATGAGCAGTTCTTC
clone_size: .; j_call: TRBJ2-5; v_call: TRBV15; d_call: TRBD2; cdr3_aa: CATSRDTGGGETQYF; cdr3_nt: TGTGCCACCAGCAGAGATACCGGCGGGGGAGAGACCCAGTACTTC
clone_size: .; j_call: TRBJ1-1; v_call: TRBV18; d_call: TRBD1; cdr3_aa: CASSRRQGRDTEAFF; cdr3_nt: TGTGCCAGCTCACGCCGACAGGGGAGGGACACTGAAGCTTTCTTT